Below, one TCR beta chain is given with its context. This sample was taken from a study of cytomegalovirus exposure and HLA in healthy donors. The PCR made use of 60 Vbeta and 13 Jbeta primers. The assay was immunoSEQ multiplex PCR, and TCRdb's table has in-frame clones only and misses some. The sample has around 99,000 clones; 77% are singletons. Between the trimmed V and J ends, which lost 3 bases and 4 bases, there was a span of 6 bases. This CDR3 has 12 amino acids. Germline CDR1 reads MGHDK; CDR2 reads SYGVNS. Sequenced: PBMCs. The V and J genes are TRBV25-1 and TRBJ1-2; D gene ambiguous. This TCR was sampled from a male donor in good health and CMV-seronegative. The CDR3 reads CASSDGSYGYTF. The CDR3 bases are TGTGCCAGCAGTGATGGGAGCTATGGCTACACCTTC.